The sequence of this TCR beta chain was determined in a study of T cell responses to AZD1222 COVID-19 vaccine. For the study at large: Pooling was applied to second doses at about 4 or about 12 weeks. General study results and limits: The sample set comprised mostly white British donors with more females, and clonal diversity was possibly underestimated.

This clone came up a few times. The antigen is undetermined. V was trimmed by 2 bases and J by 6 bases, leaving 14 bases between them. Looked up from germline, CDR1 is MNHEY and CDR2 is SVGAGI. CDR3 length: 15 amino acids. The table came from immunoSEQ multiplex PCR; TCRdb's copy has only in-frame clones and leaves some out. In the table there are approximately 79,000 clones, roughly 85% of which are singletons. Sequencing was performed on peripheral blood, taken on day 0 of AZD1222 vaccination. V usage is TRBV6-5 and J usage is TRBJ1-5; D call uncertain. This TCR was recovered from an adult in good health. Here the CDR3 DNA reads TGTGCCAGCAGTTACGCGGCTGGGCTGGCTCAGCCCCAGCATTTT. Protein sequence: CASSYAAGLAQPQHF.